This T cell receptor beta chain was sequenced during a study of T cells after yellow fever vaccination. Many counts were recorded for this clonotype. MiXCR, run by TCRdb on the 5' RACE reads, gives a single entry per CDR3 protein. The sample carries about 5,800 distinct CDR3 sequences, approximately 5.9% recorded once. CDR3 size: 14 residues. Germline CDR1 and CDR2: SEHNR and FQNEAQ (reference sequence). Trimming took 5 bases from V and 2 from J, leaving 9 bases between them. The chain uses TRBV7-9 and TRBJ2-2; unclear D gene. This TCR was sampled from a man aged 18 to 30 who received the YFV17D yellow fever vaccine. The material sequenced was PBMCs, either bulk or a sorted T-cell subset (CD4+, CD8+, memory, or dextramer-sorted; not recorded which), taken around 15 days after the first yellow fever vaccination. For the CDR3, the DNA is TGTGCCAGCAGCCCTCGGGTTAACACCGGGGAGCTGTTTTTT. Translation: CASSPRVNTGELFF. The entire variable domain, with the rest obtained from reference TRBV7-9 and TRBJ2-2, is as follows: DTGVSQNPRHKITKRGQNVTFRCDPISEHNRLYWYRQTLGQGPEFLTYFQNEAQLEKSRLLSDRFSAERPKGSFSTLEIQRTEQGDSAMYLCASSPRVNTGELFFGEGSRLTVL.